Below are 22 T cell receptor beta chains sequenced from a single sample in a study of blood T cell repertoires in COVID-19. Profiled with immunoSEQ multiplex PCR; TCRdb holds only in-frame clones, not every one. Found here are about 160,000 clones, 85% of them singletons; the top ten hold 3.3%. Sequenced: peripheral blood. Receptors were obtained from a human donor with acute or convalescent COVID-19. The donor label of this sample is uncertain.

This sequence joins TRBV27 and TRBJ2-3, with 9 nucleotides matching TRBD2. This CDR3 has 17 residues. Germline CDR1 is MNHEY and CDR2 is SMNVEV (reference sequence). The ends lost 1 base at V and 4 bases at J; junction bases unmatched: 9. The CDR3 region has the DNA TGTGCCAGCAGTTTATTTAGCGGGGGCCCCCCCCCAGATACGCAGTATTTT. Its protein product is CASSLFSGGPPPDTQYF.

The rearrangement joins TRBV29-1 to TRBJ2-5, with no clear D. Per the germline V gene, CDR1 is SQVTM and CDR2 is ANQGSEA. Trimming removed 4 bases from V and 4 bases from J, with 7 bases in between. This CDR3 comprises 11 residues. CDR3 loop: CSVVTSETQYF. The CDR3 coding sequence is TGCAGCGTTGTTACATCAGAGACCCAGTACTTC. Drawing the rest from reference TRBV29-1 and TRBJ2-5, the complete variable domain is SAVISQKPSRDICQRGTSLTIQCQVDSQVTMMFWYRQQPGQSLTLIATANQGSEATYESGFVIDKFPISRPNLTFSTLTVSNMSPEDSSIYLCSVVTSETQYFGPGTRLLVL.

The rearrangement joins TRBV2 to TRBJ1-2; D ambiguous. CDR3 length: 12 residues. CDR1 SNHLY and CDR2 FYNNEI come from the germline V gene. V dropped 1 base and J dropped 13 bases, with 13 bases sitting between them. DNA of the CDR3: TGTGCCAGCAGTGAAGGGGCGGACTTTGGCACCTTC. Translation gives CASSEGADFGTF. Variable domain in full (rest from reference TRBV2 and TRBJ1-2): EPEVTQTPSHQVTQMGQEVILRCVPISNHLYFYWYRQILGQKVEFLVSFYNNEISEKSEIFDDQFSVERPDGSNFTLKIRSTKLEDSAMYFCASSEGADFGTFGSGTRLTVV.

V usage is TRBV27 and J usage is TRBJ1-2; TRBD1 aligns across 12 bases. Germline CDR1 reads MNHEY; CDR2 reads SMNVEV (reference sequence). Losses at the gene ends were 6 bases for V and 6 bases for J; bases not matched to a gene: 11. The CDR3 contains 16 residues. The CDR3 sequence: CASSRDRGPVLDGYTF. The CDR3 nucleotides are TGTGCCAGCAGCCGGGACAGGGGGCCGGTGTTGGATGGCTACACCTTC.

Only one count was recorded for this clone. DNA of the CDR3: TGTGCCAGCAGCCAAGATAGAATTTGGGGGGTCTCTGGAAACACCATATATTTT. Translating it yields CASSQDRIWGVSGNTIYF. This chain connects TRBV3-1 (or the pseudogene TRBV3-2) to TRBJ1-3; a weak D match, TRBD1 (5 bases). The CDR3 length is 18 residues. The germline V gene has CDR1 LGHDT and CDR2 YNNKEL (reference sequence). V lost 0 bases and J lost 0, with 15 bases in between.

This rearrangement joins TRBV30 to TRBJ1-6; no clear D gene. The CDR3 has 14 amino acids. Trimming left V 0 bases short and J 5 bases short, with 8 bases between. Per the germline V gene, CDR1 is GTSNPN and CDR2 is SVGIG (reference sequence). The CDR3 reads CAWSVQADNSPLHF. CDR3 nucleotide sequence: TGTGCCTGGAGTGTCCAGGCCGATAATTCACCCCTCCACTTT. The whole variable domain, remainder taken from reference TRBV30 and TRBJ1-6, is SQTIHQWPATLVQPVGSPLSLECTVEGTSNPNLYWYRQAAGRGLQLLFYSVGIGQISSEVPQNLSASRPQDRQFILSSKKLLLSDSGFYLCAWSVQADNSPLHFGNGTRLTVT.

The V call is TRBV5-8, the J call TRBJ2-2; possibly TRBD1 for D (6 bases). There are 15 residues in the CDR3. Between the trimmed V and J ends, which lost 2 bases and 4 bases, there was a span of 12 bases. The germline V gene has CDR1 SGHTS and CDR2 YDEGEE. Here the CDR3 DNA reads TGTGCCAGCAGCTTACAGGGATCGAGCACCGGGGAGCTGTTTTTT. Translation: CASSLQGSSTGELFF.

The V and J genes are TRBV3-1 (or the pseudogene TRBV3-2) and TRBJ1-4; TRBD1 agrees at 7 bases. The CDR3 is made up of 16 amino acids. V lost 3 bases and J lost 0; bases outside the gene matches: 4. The germline V gene encodes CDR1 LGHDT and CDR2 YNNKEL (reference sequence). The CDR3 nucleotides read TGTGCCAGCAGCCATCGACAGGGATCAACTAATGAAAAACTGTTTTTT. Amino acid sequence: CASSHRQGSTNEKLFF.

The sample holds a few counts of this clone. The chain joins TRBV19 to TRBJ2-7; 9 nucleotides match TRBD1. The V and J ends lost 5 bases and 2 bases, in that order; junction bases with no gene match: 4. Germline assignment: CDR1 LNHDA and CDR2 SQIVND (reference sequence). The CDR3 contains 14 residues. CDR3 in amino acids: CASSVRDRAYEQYF. The DNA for the CDR3 is TGTGCCAGTAGTGTCCGGGACAGGGCCTACGAGCAGTACTTC.

The chain employs TRBV18 and TRBJ2-7; 10 nucleotides line up with TRBD1. V shed 2 bases, J shed 2 bases, and the junction held 0 bases outside the gene matches. CDR1 is KGHSH and CDR2 is LQKENI in the germline V gene. The CDR3 covers 14 residues. The CDR3 nucleotides read TGTGCCAGCTCACCAGGACAGGGGGCCTACGAGCAGTACTTC. Translated: CASSPGQGAYEQYF. The full variable domain, completed using reference TRBV18 and TRBJ2-7, is NAGVMQNPRHLVRRRGQEARLRCSPMKGHSHVYWYRQLPEEGLKFMVYLQKENIIDESGMPKERFSAEFPKEGPSILRIQQVVRGDSAAYFCASSPGQGAYEQYFGPGTRLTVT.

The rearrangement links TRBV5-1 to TRBJ1-1, with D possibly being TRBD1 (5 bases). The CDR3 has 12 amino acids. Trimming shortened V by 1 base and J by 8 bases, and 9 bases separated the two germline ends. CDR1 and CDR2 from the germline V gene are SGHRS and YFSETQ. This CDR3 is CASSLRGREAFF. The CDR3 DNA reads as TGCGCCAGCAGCTTGAGGGGCAGAGAAGCTTTCTTT.

This clone was detected once. V gene TRBV12-3 or TRBV12-4 combines with J gene TRBJ1-5; D might be TRBD1 (5 bases). CDR3 size: 13 residues. With 8 bases removed from V and 5 bases from J, the gap between germline ends came to 13 bases. CDR3 sequence: CASQGDGYQPQHF. CDR3 nucleotides: TGTGCCAGCCAGGGTGATGGGTATCAGCCCCAGCATTTT.

The chain has TRBV18 and TRBJ1-5, with TRBD1 identical over 7 bases. CDR3 length: 14 residues. V was pared by 6 bases and J by 0 bases, with 2 bases of the junction left unmatched. Germline values: CDR1 KGHSH, CDR2 LQKENI. CDR3: CASSGQDSNQPQHF. The CDR3 nucleotides are TGTGCCAGCTCCGGACAGGATAGCAATCAGCCCCAGCATTTT.

This clone was observed a handful of times. J is TRBJ2-6 and V is TRBV3-1 (or the pseudogene TRBV3-2), with 7 bases aligning to TRBD1. This CDR3 is built from 17 residues. After removal of 7 bases from V and 0 bases from J, the junction contained 9 bases not matched to a gene. The germline V gene encodes CDR1 LGHDT and CDR2 YNNKEL (reference sequence). Here the CDR3 reads CASTYRGLNSGANVLTF. The CDR3 coding sequence is TGTGCCAGCACCTACAGGGGCCTAAACTCTGGGGCCAACGTCCTGACTTTC.

This chain links TRBV2 with TRBJ1-1; D not resolved. V shed 0 bases and J shed 6 bases, with 8 bases lying between them. Germline V lookup: CDR1 SNHLY, CDR2 FYNNEI. The CDR3 spans 13 residues. In DNA form, the CDR3 reads TGTGCCAGCAGTGAAGCGCCAGTTTCTGAAGCTTTCTTT. Amino acids: CASSEAPVSEAFF.

Written as DNA, the CDR3 is TGTGCCAGCAGTGGTGTCGGGGAAGTAGCCGGGGAGCTGTTTTTT. Its translation: CASSGVGEVAGELFF. The chain employs TRBV2 and TRBJ2-2; tentatively, D is TRBD2 (5 bases). Germline-derived CDR1 and CDR2 are SNHLY and FYNNEI. The CDR3 contains 15 residues. V lost 4 bases and J 6 bases, leaving 15 bases between the germline ends.

This clone has just one count. CDR3 nucleotide sequence: TGTGCCAGCTCCCGGACCATAGTAACAGGGGGTACTGAAGCTTTCTTT. Encoded protein: CASSRTIVTGGTEAFF. The chain recombines TRBV18 with TRBJ1-1, with 8 bases lining up with TRBD1. This CDR3 spans 16 amino acids. In germline, CDR1 is KGHSH, CDR2 LQKENI. V shed 6 bases, J shed 5 bases, and the junction held 14 bases outside the gene matches.

The chain carries TRBV10-3 and TRBJ1-1; possibly TRBD1 for D (6 bases). The CDR3 contains 13 residues. The V gene lost 6 bases and the J gene lost 5 bases, with 13 bases spanning the gap. Per germline, CDR1 ENHRY and CDR2 SYGVKD. CDR3 DNA: TGTGCCATCAGCATGACAGGAGGTACTGAAGCTTTCTTT. This sequence encodes CAISMTGGTEAFF.

Turning to this clone: This specimen includes other DNA sequences encoding the same CDR3. This rearrangement joins TRBV7-2 to TRBJ2-5; 7 bases match TRBD1. In germline, CDR1 is SGHTA, CDR2 FQGNSA. V shed 3 bases and J 5 bases; nucleotides not matched to a gene: 3. There are 13 residues in the CDR3. The CDR3 here is CASSLDRRETQYF. In DNA form, the CDR3 reads TGTGCCAGCAGCTTGGACAGGAGGGAGACCCAGTACTTC.

The chain is built from TRBV6-2 or TRBV6-3 and TRBJ1-1; TRBD1 might be the D (6 bases). Trimming removed 5 bases at V and 0 bases at J, with 16 bases between. The CDR3 has 16 residues. The germline CDR1 and CDR2 sequences are MNHEY and SVGEGT. The CDR3 region is CASSTPGADLNTEAFF. The CDR3 DNA reads as TGTGCCAGCAGTACACCAGGGGCGGACTTGAACACTGAAGCTTTCTTT.

The CDR3 DNA follows: TGTGCCAGCAGTTATCTTCAGATAGGCCATCCGGGTGGCTATGGCTACACCTTC. It codes for CASSYLQIGHPGGYGYTF. The gene calls are TRBV6-2 or TRBV6-3 and TRBJ1-2; D unresolved. The CDR3 extends over 18 amino acids. V was shortened by 3 bases and J by 4 bases, with 24 bases between the two germline ends. Per the germline V gene, CDR1 is MNHEY and CDR2 is SVGEGT.

CDR3 loop: CASRREASGGGRETQYF. The CDR3 region has the DNA TGTGCCAGCAGGCGGGAGGCGAGCGGGGGGGGCAGAGAGACCCAGTACTTC. The chain has TRBV2 and TRBJ2-5, with 10 bases aligning to TRBD2. V lost 6 bases to trimming and J lost 4 bases; unmatched junction nucleotides: 14. This CDR3 has 17 amino acids. Germline CDR1 reads SNHLY; CDR2 reads FYNNEI.